This TCR beta chain was retrieved from a study of cytomegalovirus exposure and HLA in healthy donors. PCR primers comprised 60 Vbeta and 13 Jbeta primers. The data were produced by immunoSEQ multiplex PCR, yet TCRdb's version contains in-frame clones alone and is incomplete. The sample contains roughly 300,000 clones, roughly 89% of which appear only once. The source material was PBMCs. The sequence was obtained from a man in his forties in good health and CMV-seropositive.

The CDR3 bases are TGTGCCAGCAGCGAAACTAGCGCGCAGCACAATGAGCAGTTCTTC. Translation gives CASSETSAQHNEQFF. The rearrangement joins TRBV2 to TRBJ2-1, with 7 bases lining up with TRBD2. Germline values: CDR1 SNHLY, CDR2 FYNNEI. The CDR3 sequence is 15 residues long. The V and J ends lost 6 bases and 5 bases, in that order; junction bases with no gene match: 10.